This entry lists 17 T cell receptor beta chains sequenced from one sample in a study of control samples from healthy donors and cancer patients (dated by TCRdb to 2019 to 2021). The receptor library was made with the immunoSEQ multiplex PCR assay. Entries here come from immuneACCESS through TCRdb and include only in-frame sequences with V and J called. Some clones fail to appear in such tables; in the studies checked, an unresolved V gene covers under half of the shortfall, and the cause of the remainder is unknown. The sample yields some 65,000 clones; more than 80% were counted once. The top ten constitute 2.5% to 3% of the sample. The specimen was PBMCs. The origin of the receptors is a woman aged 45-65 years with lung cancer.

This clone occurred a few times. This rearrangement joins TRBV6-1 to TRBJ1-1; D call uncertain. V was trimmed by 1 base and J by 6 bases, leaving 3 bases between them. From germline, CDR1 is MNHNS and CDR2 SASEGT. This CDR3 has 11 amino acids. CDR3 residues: CASSEGAEAFF. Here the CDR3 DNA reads TGTGCCAGCAGTGAAGGGGCTGAAGCTTTCTTT.

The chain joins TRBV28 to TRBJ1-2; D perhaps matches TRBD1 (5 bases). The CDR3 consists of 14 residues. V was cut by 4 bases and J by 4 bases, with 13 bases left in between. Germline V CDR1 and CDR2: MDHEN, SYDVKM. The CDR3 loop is CASSSEQVPYGYTF. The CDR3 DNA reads TGTGCCAGCAGTTCCGAACAGGTCCCCTATGGCTACACCTTC.

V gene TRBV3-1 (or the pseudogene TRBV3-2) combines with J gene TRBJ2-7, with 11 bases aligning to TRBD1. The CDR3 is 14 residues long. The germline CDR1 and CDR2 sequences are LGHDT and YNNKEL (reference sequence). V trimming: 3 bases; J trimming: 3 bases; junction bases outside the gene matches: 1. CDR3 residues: CASSQGTGGYEQYF. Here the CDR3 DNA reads TGTGCCAGCAGCCAGGGGACAGGGGGCTACGAGCAGTACTTC.

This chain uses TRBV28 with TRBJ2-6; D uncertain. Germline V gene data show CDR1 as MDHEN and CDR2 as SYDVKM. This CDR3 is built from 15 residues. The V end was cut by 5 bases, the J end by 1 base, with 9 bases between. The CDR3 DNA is TGTGCCAGCAGTCCGCCTCAATCTGGGGCCAACGTCCTGACTTTC. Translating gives CASSPPQSGANVLTF.

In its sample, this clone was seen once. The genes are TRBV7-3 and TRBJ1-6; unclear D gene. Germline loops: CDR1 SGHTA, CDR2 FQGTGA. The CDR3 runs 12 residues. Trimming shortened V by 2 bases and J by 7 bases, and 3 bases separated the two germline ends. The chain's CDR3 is CASSLGNSPLHF. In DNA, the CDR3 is TGTGCCAGCAGCTTAGGAAATTCACCCCTCCACTTT.

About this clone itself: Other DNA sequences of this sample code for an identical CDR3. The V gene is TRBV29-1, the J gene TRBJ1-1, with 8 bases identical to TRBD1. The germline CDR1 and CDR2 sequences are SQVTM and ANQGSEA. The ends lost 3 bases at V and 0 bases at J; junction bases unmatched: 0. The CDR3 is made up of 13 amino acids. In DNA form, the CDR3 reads TGCAGCGTTGAGGACAGGGTGAACACTGAAGCTTTCTTT. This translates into CSVEDRVNTEAFF.

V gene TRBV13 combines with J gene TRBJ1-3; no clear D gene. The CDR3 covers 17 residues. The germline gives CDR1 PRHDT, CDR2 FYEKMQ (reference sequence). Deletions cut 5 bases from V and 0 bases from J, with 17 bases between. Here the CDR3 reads CASSLEGLTSSGNTIYF. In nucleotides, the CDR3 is TGTGCCAGCAGCCTAGAGGGCCTTACCTCCTCTGGAAACACCATATATTTT. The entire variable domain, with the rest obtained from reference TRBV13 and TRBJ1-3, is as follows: AAGVIQSPRHLIKEKRETATLKCYPIPRHDTVYWYQQGPGQDPQFLISFYEKMQSDKGSIPDRFSAQQFSDYHSELNMSSLELGDSALYFCASSLEGLTSSGNTIYFGEGSWLTVV.

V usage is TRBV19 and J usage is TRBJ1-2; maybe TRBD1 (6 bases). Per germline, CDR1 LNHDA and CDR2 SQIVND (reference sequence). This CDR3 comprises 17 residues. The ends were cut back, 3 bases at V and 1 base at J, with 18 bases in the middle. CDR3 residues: CASSIYLGQRYNYGYTF. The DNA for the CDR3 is TGTGCCAGTAGTATTTACTTAGGACAGAGATATAACTATGGCTACACCTTC.

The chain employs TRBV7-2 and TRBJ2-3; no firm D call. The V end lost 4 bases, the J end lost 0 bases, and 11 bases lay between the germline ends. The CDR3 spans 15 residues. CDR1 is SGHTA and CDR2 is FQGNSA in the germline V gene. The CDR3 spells CASSSDFLSTDTQYF. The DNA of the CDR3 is TGTGCCAGCAGCTCTGACTTCCTCAGCACAGATACGCAGTATTTT.

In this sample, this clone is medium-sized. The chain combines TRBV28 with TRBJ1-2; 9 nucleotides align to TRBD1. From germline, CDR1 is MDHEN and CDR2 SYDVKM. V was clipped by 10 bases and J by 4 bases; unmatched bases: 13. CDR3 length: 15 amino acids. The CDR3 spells CATKTTGGAGYGYTF. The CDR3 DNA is TGTGCCACCAAAACAACAGGGGGCGCGGGCTATGGCTACACCTTC.

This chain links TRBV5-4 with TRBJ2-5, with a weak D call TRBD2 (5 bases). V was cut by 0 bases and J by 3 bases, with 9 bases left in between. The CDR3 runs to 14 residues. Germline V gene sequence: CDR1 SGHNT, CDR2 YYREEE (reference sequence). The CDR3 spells CASSLEYGEETQYF. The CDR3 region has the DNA TGTGCCAGCAGCTTGGAGTACGGGGAAGAGACCCAGTACTTC.

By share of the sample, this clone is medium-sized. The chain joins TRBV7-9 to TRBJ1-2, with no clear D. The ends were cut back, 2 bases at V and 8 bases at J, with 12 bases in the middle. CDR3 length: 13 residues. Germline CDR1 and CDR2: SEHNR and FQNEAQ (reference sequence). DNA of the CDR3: TGTGCCAGCAGCTTACGAGCCGGGGTCGGCTACACCTTC. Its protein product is CASSLRAGVGYTF.

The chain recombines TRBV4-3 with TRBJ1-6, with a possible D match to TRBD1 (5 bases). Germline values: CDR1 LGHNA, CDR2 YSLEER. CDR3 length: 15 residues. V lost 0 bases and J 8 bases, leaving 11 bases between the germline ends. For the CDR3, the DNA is TGCGCCAGCAGCCAAGATGGAGCGGGGGATTCACCCCTCCACTTT. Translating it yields CASSQDGAGDSPLHF.

DNA for the CDR3: TGCGCCAGCAGCCAAGAACAGGGGATGGGGGGCTACACCTTC. Protein product: CASSQEQGMGGYTF. The chain has TRBV4-3 and TRBJ1-2; TRBD1 aligns across 7 bases. With V trimmed by 0 bases and J by 8 bases, 6 bases remained unmatched. The V gene's germline CDR1 is LGHNA and CDR2 YSLEER. CDR3 size: 14 residues.

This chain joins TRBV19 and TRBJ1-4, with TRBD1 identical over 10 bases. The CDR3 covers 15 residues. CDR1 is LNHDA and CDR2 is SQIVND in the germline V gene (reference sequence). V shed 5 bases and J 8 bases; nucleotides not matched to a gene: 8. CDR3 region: CASSPRTGGGEKLFF. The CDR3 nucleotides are TGTGCCAGTAGTCCCCGGACAGGGGGGGGAGAAAAACTGTTTTTT. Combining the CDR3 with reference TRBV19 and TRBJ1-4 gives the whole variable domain DGGITQSPKYLFRKEGQNVTLSCEQNLNHDAMYWYRQDPGQGLRLIYYSQIVNDFQKGDIAEGYSVSREKKESFPLTVTSAQKNPTAFYLCASSPRTGGGEKLFFGSGTQLSVL.

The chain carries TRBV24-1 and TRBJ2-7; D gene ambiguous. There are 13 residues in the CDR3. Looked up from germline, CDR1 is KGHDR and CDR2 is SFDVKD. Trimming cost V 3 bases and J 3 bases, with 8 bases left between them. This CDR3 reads CATSDVDHYEQYF. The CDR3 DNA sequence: TGTGCCACCAGTGATGTCGACCACTACGAGCAGTACTTC.

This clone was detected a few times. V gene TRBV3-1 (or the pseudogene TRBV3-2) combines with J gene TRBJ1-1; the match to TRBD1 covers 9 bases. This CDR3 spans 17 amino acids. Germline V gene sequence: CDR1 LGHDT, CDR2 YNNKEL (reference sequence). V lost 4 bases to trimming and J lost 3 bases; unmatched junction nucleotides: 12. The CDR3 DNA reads TGTGCCAGCAGCCGCCAAGTCTCCGGGACAGGGTACACTGAAGCTTTCTTT. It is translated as CASSRQVSGTGYTEAFF.